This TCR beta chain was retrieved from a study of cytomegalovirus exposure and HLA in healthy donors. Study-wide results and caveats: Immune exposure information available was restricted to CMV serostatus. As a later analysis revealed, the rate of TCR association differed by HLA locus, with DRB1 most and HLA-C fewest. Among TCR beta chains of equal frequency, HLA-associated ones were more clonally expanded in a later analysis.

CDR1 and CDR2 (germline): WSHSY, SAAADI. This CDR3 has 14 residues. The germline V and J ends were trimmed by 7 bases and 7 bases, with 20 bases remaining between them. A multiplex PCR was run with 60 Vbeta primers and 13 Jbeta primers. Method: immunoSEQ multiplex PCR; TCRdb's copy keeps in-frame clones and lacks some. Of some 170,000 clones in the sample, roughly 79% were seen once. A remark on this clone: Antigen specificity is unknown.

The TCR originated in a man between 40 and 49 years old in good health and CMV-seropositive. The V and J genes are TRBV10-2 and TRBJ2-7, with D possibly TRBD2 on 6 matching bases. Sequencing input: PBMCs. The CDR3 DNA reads TGCGCCAGCACCGAACGACTAGGGGTACGTGAGCAGTACTTC. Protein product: CASTERLGVREQYF.